Below, one T cell receptor beta chain is given with its context. Its antigen is not identified. Repertoires were generated with immunoSEQ multiplex PCR, while TCRdb's copy carries only in-frame clones and drops some. The table includes approximately 300,000 clones, around 85% detected once. This sample was taken from a study of Ad26.COV2.S vaccination and SARS-CoV-2 variants. As for the study in general: Trial arm assignment for the donor was COV1001 Ad26.COV2.S.

General study results and limits: A substantial breadth of spike-specific CD8+ and CD4+ T cell responses after vaccination has been reported. Spike-specific TCR breadth in vaccine recipients exceeded that seen in placebo recipients.

Treatment denoted: about 20 received Ad26.COV2.S at low or high dose, single or two shots; roughly five received placebo; per-sample allocation not given. All samples were drawn on day 63, counting from the first vaccine or placebo injection. Germline CDR1 KGHDR, CDR2 SFDVKD. Trimming removed 2 bases from V and 8 bases from J; junction bases left unmatched: 4. This CDR3 has 15 amino acids. The input for sequencing was peripheral blood, taken in a trial of Ad26.COV2.S vaccine versus placebo. The sequence was collected from a person between 18 and 59 years old who received the Ad26.COV2.S COVID-19 vaccine or a placebo. V and J are TRBV24-1 and TRBJ1-4; 10 positions match TRBD1. The DNA for the CDR3 is TGTGCCACCAGTGATTCCGGACAGGGGGGGGAAAAACTGTTTTTT. The encoded protein is CATSDSGQGGEKLFF.